The 21 T cell receptor beta chains listed next were all sequenced from one sample in a study of shared clonotypes between healthy human individuals (dated by TCRdb to the early 2020s). For the CD8 naive samples, CD45RO-negative cells were positively selected for CCR7, yielding a CD45RA+CCR7+ population from which TemRA cells were excluded. Library preparation employed the immunoSEQ multiplex PCR assay. Entries here come from immuneACCESS through TCRdb and include only in-frame sequences with V and J called. Some clones fail to appear in such tables; in the studies checked, an unresolved V gene covers under half of the shortfall, and the cause of the remainder is unknown. The sample profile shows around 1.9 million clones; about 92% of them were found once. Roughly 1.8% of the sample is held by the ten biggest clonotypes. The sequencing sample was made of naive CD8+ T cells from PBMCs. The sample's cell subset or site, from its label and the paper: CD45RA+CCR7+. The receptors come from a man aged 18-30 years in good health. Some clones in this sample may be carry-over from other donors' samples.

This clone is a singleton in its sample. The chain is built from TRBV7-2 and TRBJ1-1, with 8 bases matching TRBD1. CDR3 length: 16 amino acids. V was pared by 6 bases and J by 0 bases, with 9 bases of the junction left unmatched. CDR1 is SGHTA and CDR2 is FQGNSA in the germline V gene. The chain's CDR3 is CASSYLPGQVNTEAFF. The CDR3 nucleotides are TGTGCCAGCAGTTACCTACCGGGACAGGTGAACACTGAAGCTTTCTTT.

The chain joins TRBV5-8 to TRBJ1-2; D is unclear. Trimming took 4 bases from V and 1 from J, leaving 14 bases between them. The CDR3 runs to 15 residues. Per germline, CDR1 SGHTS and CDR2 YDEGEE. The chain's CDR3 is CASSPRTVGNYGYTF. Written as DNA, the CDR3 is TGTGCCAGCAGCCCTAGGACGGTGGGTAACTATGGCTACACCTTC.

V and J are TRBV9 and TRBJ2-4; D remains unclear. Trimming removed 4 bases at V and 2 bases at J, with 19 bases between. The germline CDR1 and CDR2 sequences are SGDLS and YYNGEE. The CDR3 loop spans 17 amino acids. Written as DNA, the CDR3 is TGTGCCAGCAGCACCCGTCCGGAGTACGGGCCCAAAAACATTCAGTACTTC. This gives the protein CASSTRPEYGPKNIQYF.

This clone appeared a single time. The rearrangement uses TRBV4-1 and TRBJ2-2; possibly TRBD2 for D (6 bases). Germline V lookup: CDR1 MGHRA, CDR2 YSYEKL. The CDR3 spans 18 residues. Between the trimmed V and J ends, which lost 1 base and 6 bases, there was a span of 21 bases. CDR3 coding DNA: TGCGCCAGCAGCCAAGTTCCAGCGGGCGAGGGAACGGCCGGGGAGCTGTTTTTT. This sequence encodes CASSQVPAGEGTAGELFF.

V usage is TRBV14 and J usage is TRBJ2-7, with no clear D. Trimming left V 1 base short and J 3 bases short, with 10 bases between. The germline V gene encodes CDR1 SGHDN and CDR2 FVKESK. This CDR3 contains 14 residues. CDR3 amino acids: CASSQVIGIYEQYF. The DNA of the CDR3 is TGTGCCAGCAGCCAAGTTATTGGTATCTACGAGCAGTACTTC.

The V and J genes are TRBV2 and TRBJ2-7, with a weak D call TRBD1 (5 bases). V was trimmed by 5 bases and J by 3 bases, leaving 14 bases between them. This CDR3 comprises 14 residues. CDR1 and CDR2 from the germline V gene are SNHLY and FYNNEI. As DNA, the CDR3 is TGTGCCAGCAGTCTCGACAGTGATTTCTACGAGCAGTACTTC. It is translated as CASSLDSDFYEQYF.

The chain links TRBV6-6 to TRBJ2-7, with no clear D. V lost 5 bases, J lost 5 bases, and 10 bases lay in between. The length of the CDR3 is 12 residues. Germline CDR1 reads MNHNY; CDR2 reads SVGAGI (reference sequence). The CDR3 loop reads CASSDNLDEQYF. The CDR3 nucleotides are TGTGCCAGCAGTGACAATTTAGACGAGCAGTACTTC.

This rearrangement joins TRBV6-5 to TRBJ2-2, with 8 positions matching TRBD2. The germline CDR1 and CDR2 sequences are MNHEY and SVGAGI. V lost 7 bases, J lost 5 bases, and 6 bases stayed unmatched. This CDR3 spans 14 amino acids. The CDR3 bases are TGTGCCAGCACTACTAGCGGAGGGACCGGGGAGCTGTTTTTT. Protein sequence: CASTTSGGTGELFF.

This clone was counted once. The chain joins TRBV19 to TRBJ1-1; the D gene is possibly TRBD1 (5 bases). The germline gives CDR1 LNHDA, CDR2 SQIVND (reference sequence). The CDR3 is made up of 16 amino acids. V dropped 5 bases and J dropped 1 base, with 17 bases sitting between them. CDR3 sequence reads: CASSPLVADKNTEAFF. CDR3 bases: TGTGCCAGTAGTCCATTGGTGGCGGACAAGAACACTGAAGCTTTCTTT.

The chain has TRBV30 and TRBJ1-5; 7 bases match TRBD1. Trimming took 1 base from V and 5 from J; bases not matched to a gene: 5. Germline assignment: CDR1 GTSNPN and CDR2 SVGIG (reference sequence). CDR3 length: 14 residues. As DNA, the CDR3 is TGTGCCTGGAGTGCACAGGGGCCGTATCAGCCCCAGCATTTT. Amino acids: CAWSAQGPYQPQHF.

The gene calls are TRBV5-6 and TRBJ2-7, with D possibly matching TRBD1 (5 bases). CDR3 length equals 16 residues. From germline, CDR1 is SGHDT and CDR2 YYEEEE. Trimming removed 4 bases from V and 3 bases from J, with 20 bases in between. The CDR3 here is CASSPHLTAVNYEQYF. The DNA of the CDR3 is TGTGCCAGCAGCCCCCATCTGACAGCAGTGAACTACGAGCAGTACTTC.

This clone was detected only once. The chain carries TRBV7-9 and TRBJ2-3; TRBD2 agrees at 9 bases. The V segment lost 5 bases and the J segment 10 bases; nucleotides outside the gene matches: 10. There are 14 residues in the CDR3. CDR1 is SEHNR, CDR2 FQNEAQ, per germline (reference sequence). CDR3 sequence (DNA): TGTGCCAGCAGCCGGTCTAGCGGGGTCCTTGCGCAGTATTTT. The encoded protein is CASSRSSGVLAQYF.

This clone was detected only once. The J gene is TRBJ1-1, the V gene TRBV5-5; D unclear. V lost 6 bases and J 9 bases, leaving 27 bases between the germline ends. This CDR3 has 16 amino acids. Germline CDR1 SGHKS, CDR2 YYEKEE (reference sequence). The chain's CDR3 is CASTRAPGRKEAKAFF. CDR3 DNA: TGTGCCAGCACCCGGGCCCCCGGTAGGAAGGAGGCTAAAGCTTTCTTT.

The chain employs TRBV2 and TRBJ1-2; 8 bases agree with TRBD1. Germline CDR1 and CDR2: SNHLY and FYNNEI. This CDR3 has 13 amino acids. The V segment lost 7 bases and the J segment 8 bases; nucleotides outside the gene matches: 9. The CDR3 bases are TGTGCCAGCATTCCCGGGACAGGAGTAGGCTACACCTTC. It yields the protein CASIPGTGVGYTF.

In regard to this clone: Other DNA sequences of this sample code for an identical CDR3. The CDR3 sequence: CASSLTPYEQYF. Written as DNA, the CDR3 is TGCGCCAGCAGCTTGACCCCCTACGAGCAGTACTTC. V gene TRBV5-1 combines with J gene TRBJ2-7; D call uncertain. The CDR3 spans 12 residues. CDR1 is SGHRS and CDR2 is YFSETQ in the germline V gene. The ends were cut back, 1 base at V and 2 bases at J, with 4 bases in the middle.

The chain couples TRBV7-8 to TRBJ1-2, with 7 bases identical to TRBD1. CDR3 length equals 16 residues. Germline V gene data show CDR1 as SGHVS and CDR2 as FQNEAQ. The ends lost 0 bases at V and 4 bases at J; junction bases unmatched: 8. The CDR3 sequence: CASSLAPRTGSYGYTF. In DNA form, the CDR3 reads TGTGCCAGCAGCTTAGCCCCTCGGACAGGTTCCTATGGCTACACCTTC.

The chain recombines TRBV4-1 with TRBJ2-7; D perhaps matches TRBD1 (6 bases). V was trimmed by 0 bases and J by 12 bases, leaving 21 bases between them. This CDR3 has 15 residues. Per the germline V gene, CDR1 is MGHRA and CDR2 is YSYEKL. CDR3 bases: TGCGCCAGCAGCCAAGATCCCCAGGGGAGACTTGAATCGTACTTC. This encodes CASSQDPQGRLESYF.

This clone came up once. J is TRBJ2-3 and V is TRBV27, with D tentatively TRBD2 (5 bases). Germline CDR1 reads MNHEY; CDR2 reads SMNVEV (reference sequence). Trimming stripped 1 base from V and 5 bases from J, with 25 bases between. The CDR3 length is 19 residues. In DNA, the CDR3 is TGTGCCAGCAGTTTATTGAGTACCGGGATAGCGCCCTGGGGAGATACGCAGTATTTT. Amino acids: CASSLLSTGIAPWGDTQYF.

The chain is built from TRBV7-9 and TRBJ2-3; D is possibly TRBD2 (6 bases). CDR1 and CDR2 (germline): SEHNR, FQNEAQ (reference sequence). Trimming removed 3 bases at V and 0 bases at J, with 13 bases between. This CDR3 is 16 amino acids long. The CDR3 nucleotides read TGTGCCAGCAGCTTTCGGGGGAACCCTAGCACAGATACGCAGTATTTT. The encoded protein is CASSFRGNPSTDTQYF.

The chain carries TRBV27 and TRBJ2-1; TRBD2 agrees at 13 bases. The germline gives CDR1 MNHEY, CDR2 SMNVEV (reference sequence). The CDR3 runs 16 residues. Unmatched junction bases numbered 7, after V lost 3 bases and J lost 8 bases. As DNA, the CDR3 is TGTGCCAGCAGTTTCAGACTAGCGGGAGGTTTCGATGAGCAGTTCTTC. It specifies CASSFRLAGGFDEQFF.

The J gene is TRBJ2-3, the V gene TRBV7-9, with D possibly being TRBD1 (5 bases). Germline values: CDR1 SEHNR, CDR2 FQNEAQ (reference sequence). The CDR3 spans 13 residues. V was clipped by 4 bases and J by 4 bases, with 9 bases between them. For the CDR3, the DNA is TGTGCCAGCAGCTCCCCAGGGTCAGATACGCAGTATTTT. Amino acid sequence: CASSSPGSDTQYF.